These T cell receptor beta chains were read from a single sample in a study of shared clonotypes between healthy human individuals. Some clones are missing from TCRdb's copy, which holds only in-frame ones; the method was immunoSEQ multiplex PCR. Among 2 million to 3 million clones listed, over 85% were seen once. The sequenced material came from naive CD4+ T cells from PBMCs. These receptors were taken from a man younger than 35 in good health. Some clones in this sample may be carry-over from other donors' samples. Both conserved end residues are part of each CDR3. A D gene is named only where the DNA matches it firmly. A row's size may be missing; if present it is once, few, many or a size class.

TRBJ2-7	once	NA	TRBV4-2	TGTGCCAGCAGCCGAAGACAGAGTCCAGAGCAGTACTTC	CASSRRQSPEQYF
TRBJ1-1	NA	NA	TRBV14	TGTGCCAGCAGCCAAAGGTACACTGAAGCTTTCTTT	CASSQRYTEAFF
TRBJ1-5	few	TRBD1	TRBV6-5	TGTGCCAGCAGTCGGGACAGGGGGCTTCAGCCCCAGCATTTT	CASSRDRGLQPQHF
TRBJ2-7	NA	NA	TRBV4-1	TGCGCCAGCAGCCACTCCGGGTCTTATACCGAGCAGTACTTC	CASSHSGSYTEQYF
TRBJ1-1	NA	TRBD1	TRBV18	TGTGCCAGCTCACCGGACAGGGGGACTGAAGCTTTCTTT	CASSPDRGTEAFF
TRBJ1-6	NA	NA	TRBV7-9	TGTGCCAGCAGCTTAGGGACCGCCAACGGCCTCCACTTT	CASSLGTANGLHF
TRBJ2-7	NA	TRBD2	TRBV29-1	TGCAGCGTTGGCGCCCTAGCGGACCCCTACGAGCAGTACTTC	CSVGALADPYEQYF
TRBJ2-7	NA	TRBD2	TRBV30	TGTGCCTGGACTAATAGCGGGAGGTACAACGAGCAGTACTTC	CAWTNSGRYNEQYF
TRBJ1-5	NA	NA	TRBV6-6	TGTGCCAGCAGACCCGGCTCAGAAATGCTCGATCAGCCCCAGCATTTT	CASRPGSEMLDQPQHF
TRBJ2-3	NA	TRBD1	TRBV5-1	TGCGCCAGTGGGACAGGGTCTGTCACAGATACGCAGTATTTT	CASGTGSVTDTQYF
TRBJ1-2	NA	NA	TRBV27	TGTGCCAGTAAGGACAGATTTAAGGATGGCTACACCTTC	CASKDRFKDGYTF
TRBJ1-5	NA	TRBD1	TRBV30	TGTGCCTGTGGGGGACAGAACATCAATCAGCCCCAGCATTTT	CACGGQNINQPQHF
TRBJ1-5	NA	NA	TRBV29-1	TGCAGCGTTGGGGGCAGTAATCAGCCCCAGCATTTT	CSVGGSNQPQHF
TRBJ2-5	NA	NA	TRBV7-9	TGTGCCAGCAGCTTATATCCTAGTTTTGAGACCCAGTACTTC	CASSLYPSFETQYF
TRBJ2-1	NA	NA	TRBV10-3	TGTGCCATCAGTGAGTCTTCAGGGTTTGGGGGTGGTGAGCAGTTCTTC	CAISESSGFGGGEQFF
TRBJ2-1	NA	TRBD2	TRBV9	TGTGCCAGCAGCGTAGGACTAGCGGGAGGGAATGAGCAGTTCTTC	CASSVGLAGGNEQFF
TRBJ2-3	NA	NA	TRBV27	TGTGCCAGCAGCCCCGGGCCGAGTCGCACAGATACGCAGTATTTT	CASSPGPSRTDTQYF
TRBJ1-1	NA	NA	TRBV6-6	TGTGCCAGCAGTTACGGGGGGAGGAACACTGAAGCTTTCTTT	CASSYGGRNTEAFF
TRBJ2-2	NA	TRBD1	TRBV19	TGTGCCAGTAGCCTTGACAGGGATCCCGGGGAGCTGTTTTTT	CASSLDRDPGELFF
TRBJ2-7	NA	NA	TRBV5-1	TGCGCCAGCAGCTCCGGGACGAAACGGGTGAAGCAGTACTTC	CASSSGTKRVKQYF
TRBJ2-1	NA	NA	TRBV18	TGTGCCAGCTCACCAAAGGGTGTGGATGAGCAGTTCTTC	CASSPKGVDEQFF
TRBJ1-3	NA	NA	TRBV7-9	TGTGCCAGCAGCTTATGGGCAACCATCTCTGGAAACACCATATATTTT	CASSLWATISGNTIYF
TRBJ2-1	NA	NA	TRBV5-1	TGCGCCAGCAGCTTGGGGCCTACCGCCTCCTACAATGAGCAGTTCTTC	CASSLGPTASYNEQFF
TRBJ2-7	NA	TRBD1	TRBV5-4	TGTGCCAGCAGCACGGACAGGGGGCGAAACGGCGAGCAGTACTTC	CASSTDRGRNGEQYF
TRBJ2-1	NA	TRBD1	TRBV10-3	TGTGCCATCAGTGACAGGGGACAGGGCAGGAATGAGCAGTTCTTC	CAISDRGQGRNEQFF
TRBJ1-1	once	NA	TRBV28	TGTGCCAGCAGAAGAGGGGCGAGGTCTGAAGCTTTCTTT	CASRRGARSEAFF
TRBJ2-1	NA	TRBD2	TRBV5-1	TGCGCCAGCAGCTTTAGCGGGAGGGCCAAAGGGGCAAATGAGCAGTTCTTC	CASSFSGRAKGANEQFF